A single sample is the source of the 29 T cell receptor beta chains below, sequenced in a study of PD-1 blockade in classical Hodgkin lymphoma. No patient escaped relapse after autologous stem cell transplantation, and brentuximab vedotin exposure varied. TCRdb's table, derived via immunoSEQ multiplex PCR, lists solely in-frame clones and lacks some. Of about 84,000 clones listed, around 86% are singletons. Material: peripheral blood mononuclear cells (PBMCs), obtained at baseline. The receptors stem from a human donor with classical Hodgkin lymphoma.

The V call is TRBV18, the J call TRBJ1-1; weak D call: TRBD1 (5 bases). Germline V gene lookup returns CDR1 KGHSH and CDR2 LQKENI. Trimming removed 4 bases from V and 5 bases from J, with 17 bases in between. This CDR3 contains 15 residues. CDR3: CASSQNWDVRTEAFF. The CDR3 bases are TGTGCCAGCTCACAAAATTGGGACGTTCGGACTGAAGCTTTCTTT. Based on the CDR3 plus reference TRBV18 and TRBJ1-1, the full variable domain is NAGVMQNPRHLVRRRGQEARLRCSPMKGHSHVYWYRQLPEEGLKFMVYLQKENIIDESGMPKERFSAEFPKEGPSILRIQQVVRGDSAAYFCASSQNWDVRTEAFFGQGTRLTVV.

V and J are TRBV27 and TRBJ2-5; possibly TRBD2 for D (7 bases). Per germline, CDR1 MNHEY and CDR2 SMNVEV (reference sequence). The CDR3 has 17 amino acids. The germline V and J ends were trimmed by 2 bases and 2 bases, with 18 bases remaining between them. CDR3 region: CASSLPGGRPKQETQYF. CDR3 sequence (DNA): TGTGCCAGCAGTTTACCGGGGGGCAGACCCAAACAAGAGACCCAGTACTTC.

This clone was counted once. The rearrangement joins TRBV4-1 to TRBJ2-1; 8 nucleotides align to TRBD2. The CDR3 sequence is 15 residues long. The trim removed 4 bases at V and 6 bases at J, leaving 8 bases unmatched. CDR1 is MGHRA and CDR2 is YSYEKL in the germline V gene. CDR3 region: CASSRPGTSVNEQFF. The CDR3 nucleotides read TGCGCCAGCAGCCGCCCCGGGACTAGTGTCAATGAGCAGTTCTTC.

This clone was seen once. The chain's CDR3 is CASSSAGERTDTQYF. In nucleotides, the CDR3 is TGTGCCAGCAGCTCGGCGGGAGAGCGCACAGATACGCAGTATTTT. This chain connects TRBV9 to TRBJ2-3, with 7 bases identical to TRBD2. This CDR3 has 15 amino acids. CDR1 is SGDLS, CDR2 YYNGEE, per germline. The V gene end was trimmed by 4 bases and the J gene end by 1 base; junction bases not matched to a gene: 6.

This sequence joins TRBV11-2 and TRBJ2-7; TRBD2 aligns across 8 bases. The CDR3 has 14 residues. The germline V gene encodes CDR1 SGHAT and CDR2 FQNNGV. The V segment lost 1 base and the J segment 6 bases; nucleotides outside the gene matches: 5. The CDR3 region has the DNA TGTGCCAGCAGCTTAGCGGGAGGGCCGTTCGAGCAGTACTTC. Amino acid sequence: CASSLAGGPFEQYF.

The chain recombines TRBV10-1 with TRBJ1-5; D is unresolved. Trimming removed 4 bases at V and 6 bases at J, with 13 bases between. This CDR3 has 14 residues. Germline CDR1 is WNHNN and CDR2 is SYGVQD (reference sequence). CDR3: CASSADVTGQPQHF. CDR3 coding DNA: TGCGCCAGCAGTGCGGACGTTACTGGTCAGCCCCAGCATTTT.

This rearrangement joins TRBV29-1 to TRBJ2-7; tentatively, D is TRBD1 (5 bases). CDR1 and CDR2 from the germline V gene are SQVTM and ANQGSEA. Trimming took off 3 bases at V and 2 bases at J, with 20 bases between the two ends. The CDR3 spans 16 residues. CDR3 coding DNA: TGCAGCGTTGACAGGGCCCCGTTCCTTGTTGCCTACGAGCAGTACTTC. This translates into CSVDRAPFLVAYEQYF.

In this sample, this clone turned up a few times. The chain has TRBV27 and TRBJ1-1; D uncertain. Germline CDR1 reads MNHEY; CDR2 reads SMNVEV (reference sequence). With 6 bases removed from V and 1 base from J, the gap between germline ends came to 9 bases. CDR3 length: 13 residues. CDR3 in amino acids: CASSASPNTEAFF. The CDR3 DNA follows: TGTGCCAGCAGCGCGAGCCCGAACACTGAAGCTTTCTTT.

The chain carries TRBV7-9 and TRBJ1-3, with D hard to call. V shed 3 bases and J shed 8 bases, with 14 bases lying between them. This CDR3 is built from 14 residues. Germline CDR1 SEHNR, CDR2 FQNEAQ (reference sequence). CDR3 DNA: TGTGCCAGCAGCTTTTACAGCGGGTGGGACACCATATATTTT. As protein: CASSFYSGWDTIYF.

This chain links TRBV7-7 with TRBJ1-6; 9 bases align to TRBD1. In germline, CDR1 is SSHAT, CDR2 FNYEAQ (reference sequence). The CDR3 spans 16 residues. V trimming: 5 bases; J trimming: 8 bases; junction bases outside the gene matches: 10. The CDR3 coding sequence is TGTGCCAGCAGCCAAAACAGGGGGCACATAGATTCACCCCTCCACTTT. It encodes CASSQNRGHIDSPLHF.

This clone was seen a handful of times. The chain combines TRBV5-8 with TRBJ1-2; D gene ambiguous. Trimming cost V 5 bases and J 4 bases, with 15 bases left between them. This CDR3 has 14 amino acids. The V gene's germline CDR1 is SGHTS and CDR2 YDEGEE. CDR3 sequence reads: CASSKAEGAYGYTF. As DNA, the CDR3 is TGTGCCAGCAGTAAGGCGGAGGGCGCCTATGGCTACACCTTC.

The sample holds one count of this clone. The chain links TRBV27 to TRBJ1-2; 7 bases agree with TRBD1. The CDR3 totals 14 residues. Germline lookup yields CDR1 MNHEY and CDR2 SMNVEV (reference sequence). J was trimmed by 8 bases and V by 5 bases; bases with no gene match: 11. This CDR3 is CASSALTGQDGYTF. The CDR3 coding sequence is TGTGCCAGCAGTGCATTGACAGGGCAGGACGGCTACACCTTC.

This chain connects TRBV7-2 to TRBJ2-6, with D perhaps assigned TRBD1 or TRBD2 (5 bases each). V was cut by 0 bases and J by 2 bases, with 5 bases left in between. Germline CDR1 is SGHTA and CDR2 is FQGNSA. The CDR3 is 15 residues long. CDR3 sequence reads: CASSLAGAGANVLTF. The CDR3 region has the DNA TGTGCCAGCAGCTTAGCGGGGGCTGGGGCCAACGTCCTGACTTTC.

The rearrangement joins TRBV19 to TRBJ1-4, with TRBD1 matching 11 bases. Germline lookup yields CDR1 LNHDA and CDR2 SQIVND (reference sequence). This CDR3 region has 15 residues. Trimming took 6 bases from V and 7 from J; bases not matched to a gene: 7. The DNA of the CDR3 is TGTGCCAGTAGGACTCCCGGGACAGGGGGTGAAAAACTGTTTTTT. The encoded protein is CASRTPGTGGEKLFF.

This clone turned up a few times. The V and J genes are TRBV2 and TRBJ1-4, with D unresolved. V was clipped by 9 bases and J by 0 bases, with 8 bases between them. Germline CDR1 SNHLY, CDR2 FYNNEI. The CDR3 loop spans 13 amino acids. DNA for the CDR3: TGTGCCAGTCAGATTTCAACTAATGAAAAACTGTTTTTT. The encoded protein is CASQISTNEKLFF. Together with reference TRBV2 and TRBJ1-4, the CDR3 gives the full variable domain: EPEVTQTPSHQVTQMGQEVILRCVPISNHLYFYWYRQILGQKVEFLVSFYNNEISEKSEIFDDQFSVERPDGSNFTLKIRSTKLEDSAMYFCASQISTNEKLFFGSGTQLSVL.

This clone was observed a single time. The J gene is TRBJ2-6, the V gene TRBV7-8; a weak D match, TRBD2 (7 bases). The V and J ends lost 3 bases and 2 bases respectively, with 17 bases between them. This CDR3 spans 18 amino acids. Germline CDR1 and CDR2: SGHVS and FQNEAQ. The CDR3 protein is CASSLIGGQWAGANVLTF. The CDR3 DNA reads TGTGCCAGCAGCTTGATCGGGGGGCAATGGGCTGGGGCCAACGTCCTGACTTTC.

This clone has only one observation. CDR3 nucleotides: TGTGCCAGCAGTGAAGCGGGACGGATTAATGAAAAACTGTTTTTT. It yields the protein CASSEAGRINEKLFF. The chain couples TRBV6-1 to TRBJ1-4, with TRBD1 as a possible D gene (5 bases). From germline, CDR1 is MNHNS and CDR2 SASEGT. CDR3 length: 15 residues. The germline V and J ends were trimmed by 0 bases and 4 bases, with 9 bases remaining between them.

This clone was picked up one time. CDR3 bases: TGTGCCACCAGCAGAGGCGGAGCACCTGGGATGAACACTGAAGCTTTCTTT. Translation: CATSRGGAPGMNTEAFF. V gene TRBV15 combines with J gene TRBJ1-1; unclear D gene. The CDR3 runs 17 residues. Looked up from germline, CDR1 is LNHNV and CDR2 is YYDKDF (reference sequence). Deletions cut 1 base from V and 0 bases from J, with 15 bases between.

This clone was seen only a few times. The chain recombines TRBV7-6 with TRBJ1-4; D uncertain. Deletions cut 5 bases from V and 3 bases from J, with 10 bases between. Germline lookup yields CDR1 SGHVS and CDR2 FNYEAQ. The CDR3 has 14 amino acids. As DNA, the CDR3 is TGTGCCAGCAGCCCGCTAGGAGCTAATGAAAAACTGTTTTTT. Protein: CASSPLGANEKLFF.

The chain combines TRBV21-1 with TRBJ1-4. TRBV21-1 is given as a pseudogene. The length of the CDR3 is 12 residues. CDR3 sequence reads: CASSKGWEKLFF. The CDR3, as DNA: TGTGCCAGCAGCAAAGGGTGGGAAAAACTGTTTTTT.

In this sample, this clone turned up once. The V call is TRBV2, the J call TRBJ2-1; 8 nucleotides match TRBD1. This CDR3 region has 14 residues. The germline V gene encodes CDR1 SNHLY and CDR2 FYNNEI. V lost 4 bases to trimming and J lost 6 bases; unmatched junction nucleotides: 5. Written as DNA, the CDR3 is TGTGCCAGCAGTGGGTGGCAGGGGGCCAATGAGCAGTTCTTC. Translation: CASSGWQGANEQFF.

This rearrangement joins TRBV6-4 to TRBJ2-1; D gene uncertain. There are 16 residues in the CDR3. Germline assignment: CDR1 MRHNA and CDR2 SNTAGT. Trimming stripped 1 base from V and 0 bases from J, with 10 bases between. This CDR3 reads CASSDYPLSSYNEQFF. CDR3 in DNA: TGTGCCAGCAGTGACTATCCGTTAAGCTCCTACAATGAGCAGTTCTTC.

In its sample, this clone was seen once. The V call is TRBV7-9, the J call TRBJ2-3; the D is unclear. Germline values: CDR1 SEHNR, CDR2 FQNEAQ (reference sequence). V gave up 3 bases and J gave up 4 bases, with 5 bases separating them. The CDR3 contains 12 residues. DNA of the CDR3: TGTGCCAGCAGCTTGGACCCAGATACGCAGTATTTT. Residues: CASSLDPDTQYF.

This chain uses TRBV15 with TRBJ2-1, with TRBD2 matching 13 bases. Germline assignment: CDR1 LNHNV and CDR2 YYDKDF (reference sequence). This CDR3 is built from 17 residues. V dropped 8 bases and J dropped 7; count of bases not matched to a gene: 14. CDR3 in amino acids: CATGTPRTSGSSNEQFF. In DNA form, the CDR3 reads TGTGCCACCGGGACTCCCAGGACTAGCGGGAGTTCGAATGAGCAGTTCTTC.

The CDR3 nucleotides are TGTGCCAGCAGTTACTCGTCTAGGCAGCCCCAGCATTTT. The encoded protein is CASSYSSRQPQHF. This chain uses TRBV6-6 with TRBJ1-5; D gene uncertain. CDR3 length equals 13 residues. V was pared by 0 bases and J by 7 bases, with 7 bases between. CDR1 MNHNY and CDR2 SVGAGI come from the germline V gene (reference sequence).

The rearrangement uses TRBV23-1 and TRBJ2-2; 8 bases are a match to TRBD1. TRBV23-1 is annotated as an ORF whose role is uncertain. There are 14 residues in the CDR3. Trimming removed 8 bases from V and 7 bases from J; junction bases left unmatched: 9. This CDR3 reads CASAFQGAGGELFF. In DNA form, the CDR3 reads TGCGCCAGCGCTTTTCAGGGGGCCGGCGGGGAGCTGTTTTTT.

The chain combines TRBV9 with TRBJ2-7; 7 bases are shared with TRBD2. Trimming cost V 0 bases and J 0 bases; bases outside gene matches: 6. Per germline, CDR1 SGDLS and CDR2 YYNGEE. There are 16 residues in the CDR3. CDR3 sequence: CASSVEAGGSSYEQYF. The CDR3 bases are TGTGCCAGCAGCGTAGAAGCGGGCGGGAGCTCCTACGAGCAGTACTTC.

CDR3 amino acids: CASSLAGSSYNEQFF. The CDR3 nucleotides read TGTGCCAGCAGCTTAGCGGGCAGCTCCTACAATGAGCAGTTCTTC. This rearrangement joins TRBV7-2 to TRBJ2-1; D not resolved. The CDR3 contains 15 residues. With 0 bases removed from V and 0 bases from J, the gap between germline ends came to 6 bases. Germline V lookup: CDR1 SGHTA, CDR2 FQGNSA.

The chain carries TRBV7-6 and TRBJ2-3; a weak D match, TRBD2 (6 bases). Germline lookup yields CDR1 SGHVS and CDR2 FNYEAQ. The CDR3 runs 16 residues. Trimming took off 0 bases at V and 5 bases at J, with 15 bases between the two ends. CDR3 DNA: TGTGCCAGCAGCTTAGCGCCTCCGGGAGCGGGAGATACGCAGTATTTT. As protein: CASSLAPPGAGDTQYF.